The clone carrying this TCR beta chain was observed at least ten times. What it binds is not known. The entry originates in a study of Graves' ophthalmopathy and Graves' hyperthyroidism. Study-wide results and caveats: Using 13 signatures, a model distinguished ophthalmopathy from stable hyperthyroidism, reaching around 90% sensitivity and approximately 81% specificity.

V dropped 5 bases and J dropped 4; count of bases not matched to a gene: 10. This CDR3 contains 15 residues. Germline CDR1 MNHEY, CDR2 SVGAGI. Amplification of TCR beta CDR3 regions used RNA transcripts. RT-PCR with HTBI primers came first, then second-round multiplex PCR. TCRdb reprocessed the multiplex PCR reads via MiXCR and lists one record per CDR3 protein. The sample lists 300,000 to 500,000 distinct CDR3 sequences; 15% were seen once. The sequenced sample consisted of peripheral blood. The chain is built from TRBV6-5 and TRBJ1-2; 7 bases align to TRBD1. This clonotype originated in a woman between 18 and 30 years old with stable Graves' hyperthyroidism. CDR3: CASSPPDRVTYGYTF. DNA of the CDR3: TGTGCCAGCAGTCCCCCAGACAGGGTCACCTATGGCTACACCTTC.